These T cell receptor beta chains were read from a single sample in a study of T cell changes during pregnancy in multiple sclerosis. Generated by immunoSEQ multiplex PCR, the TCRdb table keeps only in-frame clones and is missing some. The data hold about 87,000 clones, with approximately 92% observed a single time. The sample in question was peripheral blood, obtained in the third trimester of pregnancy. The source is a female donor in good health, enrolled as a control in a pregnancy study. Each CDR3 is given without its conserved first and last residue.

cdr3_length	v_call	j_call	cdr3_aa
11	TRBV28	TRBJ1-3	ASSFLAGNTIY
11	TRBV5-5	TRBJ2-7	ASSLGLANEQY
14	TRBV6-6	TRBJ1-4	ASSYSTRATNEKLF
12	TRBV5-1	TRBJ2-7	ASSLNRGPREQY
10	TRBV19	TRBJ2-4	ASGTGGNIQY
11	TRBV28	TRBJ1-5	ALGRQGSQPQH
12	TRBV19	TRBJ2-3	ASSKRTNLDTQY
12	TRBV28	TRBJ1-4	ASTRGSLDEKLF
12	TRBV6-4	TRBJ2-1	ASSAATGFHEQF
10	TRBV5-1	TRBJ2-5	ASSLDRETQY
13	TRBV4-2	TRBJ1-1	ASSQLFGQNTEAF
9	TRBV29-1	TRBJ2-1	SVDRTGFRF
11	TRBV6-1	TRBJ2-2	ASTGTDTGELF
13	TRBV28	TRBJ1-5	ASSLRGNSNQPQH
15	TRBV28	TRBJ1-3	ASSVALPGVSGNTIY
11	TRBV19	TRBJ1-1	ASMGRWAFEAF
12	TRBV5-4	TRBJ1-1	ASSYTGGNTEAF
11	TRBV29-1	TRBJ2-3	SVGGRSTDTQY